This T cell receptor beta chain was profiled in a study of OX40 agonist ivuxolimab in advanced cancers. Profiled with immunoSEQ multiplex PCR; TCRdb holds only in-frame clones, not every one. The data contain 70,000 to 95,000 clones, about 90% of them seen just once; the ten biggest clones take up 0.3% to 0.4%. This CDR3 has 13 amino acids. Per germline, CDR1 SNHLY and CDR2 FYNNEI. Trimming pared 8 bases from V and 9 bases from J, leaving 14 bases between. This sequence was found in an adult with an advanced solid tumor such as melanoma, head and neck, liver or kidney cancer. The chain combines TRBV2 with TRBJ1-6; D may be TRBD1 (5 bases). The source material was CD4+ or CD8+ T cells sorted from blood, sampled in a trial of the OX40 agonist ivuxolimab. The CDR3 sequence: CASGPRESSPLHF. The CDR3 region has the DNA TGTGCCAGCGGGCCCAGGGAAAGTTCACCCCTCCACTTT.